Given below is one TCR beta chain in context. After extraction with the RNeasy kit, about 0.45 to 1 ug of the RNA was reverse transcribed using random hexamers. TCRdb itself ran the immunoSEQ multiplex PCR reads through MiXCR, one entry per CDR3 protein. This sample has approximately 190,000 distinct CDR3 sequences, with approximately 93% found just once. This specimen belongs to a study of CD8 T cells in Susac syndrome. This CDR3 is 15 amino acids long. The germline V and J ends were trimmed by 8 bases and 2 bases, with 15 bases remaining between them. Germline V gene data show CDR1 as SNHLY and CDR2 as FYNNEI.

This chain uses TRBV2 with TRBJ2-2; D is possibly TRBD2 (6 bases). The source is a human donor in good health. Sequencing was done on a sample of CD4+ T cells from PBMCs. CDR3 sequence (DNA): TGTGCCAGCTCTGTAGGGCGGGGAAACACCGGGGAGCTGTTTTTT. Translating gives CASSVGRGNTGELFF.